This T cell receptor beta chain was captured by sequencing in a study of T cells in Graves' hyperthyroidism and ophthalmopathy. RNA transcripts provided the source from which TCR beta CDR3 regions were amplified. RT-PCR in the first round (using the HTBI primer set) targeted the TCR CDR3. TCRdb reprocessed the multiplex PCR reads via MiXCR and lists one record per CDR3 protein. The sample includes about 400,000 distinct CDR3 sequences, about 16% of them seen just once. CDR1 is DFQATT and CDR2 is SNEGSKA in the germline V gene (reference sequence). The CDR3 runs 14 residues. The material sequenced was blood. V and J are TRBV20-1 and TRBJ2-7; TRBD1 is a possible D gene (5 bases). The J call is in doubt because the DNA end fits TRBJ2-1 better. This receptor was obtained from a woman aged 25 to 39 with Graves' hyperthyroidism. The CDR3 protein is CSARFRQISYEQFF. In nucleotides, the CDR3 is TGCAGTGCTAGATTCAGACAGATTTCCTACGAGCAGTTCTTC.